This T cell receptor beta chain was obtained from a study of CD8+ T cells in alopecia areata. Study-wide points: Scalp samples also yield sequences of resident alphabeta T cells from normal skin. Elevated clonality characterized lesional scalp relative to normal scalp, particularly in alopecia totalis/universalis. Mice showed clearer TCR sharing than patients did, a gap that was possibly HLA-related.

Following RNA extraction, reverse transcription yielded cDNA that acted as the sequencing template. Profiled with immunoSEQ multiplex PCR; TCRdb holds only in-frame clones, not every one. The sample includes 150,000 to 160,000 clones, under 60% of them seen just once. This clone showed up just a few times. Its antigen is undetermined. The specimen was CD8+ T cells sorted from blood, collected at week 0. The TCR was taken from a human donor with alopecia areata.

CDR3 region: CASSPQSGANVLTF. CDR3 DNA: TGTGCCAGCAGTCCCCAGTCTGGGGCCAACGTCCTGACTTTC. V and J are TRBV27 and TRBJ2-6, with D hard to call. The CDR3 runs 14 residues. Germline lookup yields CDR1 MNHEY and CDR2 SMNVEV (reference sequence). The V gene lost 5 bases and the J gene lost 1 base, with 6 bases spanning the gap.